Detailed here is one T cell receptor beta chain. This sample is drawn from a study of T cell changes during pregnancy in multiple sclerosis. The CDR3 is 17 residues long. Germline V CDR1 and CDR2: SGHAT, FQNNGV. V lost 9 bases to trimming and J lost 5 bases, with 26 bases between them. Using immunoSEQ multiplex PCR, the repertoire was profiled, and TCRdb retains in-frame clones only, with some absent. The table shows just over 90,000 clones, with 91% occurring only once. This receptor was taken from a female donor in good health, enrolled as a control in a pregnancy study. This chain links TRBV11-2 with TRBJ1-5; possibly TRBD1 for D (6 bases). The specimen was peripheral blood, collected after pregnancy. The CDR3 region has the DNA TGTGCCAGGGGGCGCTCAAGGCGTCACAGGGTCGATCAGCCCCAGCATTTT. Translating it yields CARGRSRRHRVDQPQHF.